These 29 T cell receptor beta chains were sequenced from one sample in a study of glioma-infiltrating T cells after dendritic cell vaccination. Profiling relied on immunoSEQ multiplex PCR, and the TCRdb table lists in-frame clones only, not all of them. The table has fewer than 85,000 clones, around 86% seen once. Time point: after dendritic cell vaccination, including at tumor progression/relapse. The sequencing here drew on blood, taken after dendritic cell vaccination. The receptors derive from a human donor with glioblastoma.

V and J are TRBV6-6 and TRBJ2-5, with a weak D call TRBD2 (5 bases). The closer fit of TRBJ2-7 to the DNA end suggests the J call may be wrong. This CDR3 comprises 15 residues. CDR1 and CDR2 from the germline V gene are MNHNY and SVGAGI (reference sequence). The CDR3 is CASSYSKGSSYEQYF. Here the CDR3 DNA reads TGTGCCAGCAGTTACTCGAAAGGGAGCTCCTACGAGCAGTACTTC.

The CDR3 reads CASSLLHVTGNTEAFF. Written as DNA, the CDR3 is TGTGCCAGCAGTCTGCTTCATGTGACAGGGAACACTGAAGCTTTCTTT. The rearrangement links TRBV27 to TRBJ1-1; maybe TRBD1 (6 bases). This CDR3 spans 16 amino acids. CDR1 and CDR2 (germline): MNHEY, SMNVEV (reference sequence). V lost 5 bases and J 1 base, leaving 17 bases between the germline ends.

This chain uses TRBV2 with TRBJ2-5, with TRBD1 matching 7 bases. The V segment lost 4 bases and the J segment 3 bases; nucleotides outside the gene matches: 2. The germline V gene encodes CDR1 SNHLY and CDR2 FYNNEI. This CDR3 has 13 residues. CDR3 sequence (DNA): TGTGCCAGCAGTGCCGACAGGGAAGAGACCCAGTACTTC. As protein: CASSADREETQYF.

On this clone: Other nucleotide sequences in the sample specify the same CDR3. This chain links TRBV18 with TRBJ1-1; 8 bases fit TRBD1. This CDR3 is 14 amino acids long. CDR1 and CDR2 from the germline V gene are KGHSH and LQKENI. V lost 3 bases, J lost 2 bases, and 2 bases stayed unmatched. The CDR3 DNA sequence: TGTGCCAGCTCACCTGGACAGGGAAACACTGAAGCTTTCTTT. This sequence encodes CASSPGQGNTEAFF.

This chain uses TRBV5-1 with TRBJ2-7; D gene uncertain. The CDR3 spans 14 residues. Germline lookup yields CDR1 SGHRS and CDR2 YFSETQ. The V end was cut by 4 bases, the J end by 0 bases, with 11 bases between. In DNA form, the CDR3 reads TGCGCCAGCAGCGTAGCTTATAGCTCCTACGAGCAGTACTTC. Translated: CASSVAYSSYEQYF.

The chain has TRBV2 and TRBJ2-1; the match to TRBD2 covers 10 bases. V lost 2 bases, J lost 9 bases, and 10 bases stayed unmatched. This CDR3 is built from 16 residues. CDR1 is SNHLY and CDR2 is FYNNEI in the germline V gene. CDR3 sequence (DNA): TGTGCCAGCAGTGAACGGGGATCTAGCGGGGGTCTTGAGCAGTTCTTC. This gives the protein CASSERGSSGGLEQFF.

J is TRBJ2-1 and V is TRBV6-5; no reliable D call. The V gene's germline CDR1 is MNHEY and CDR2 SVGAGI. V was pared by 8 bases and J by 5 bases, with 19 bases between. The CDR3 totals 15 residues. DNA for the CDR3: TGTGCCAGCCGTCCGAACAATGTTGCAAACAATGAGCAGTTCTTC. This encodes CASRPNNVANNEQFF.

The genes are TRBV6-1 and TRBJ2-3; possibly TRBD1 for D (5 bases). The CDR3 totals 14 residues. Trimming shortened V by 4 bases and J by 0 bases, and 8 bases separated the two germline ends. CDR1 is MNHNS, CDR2 SASEGT, per germline. DNA of the CDR3: TGTGCCAGCAGTGGGACACTAAGCACAGATACGCAGTATTTT. This gives the protein CASSGTLSTDTQYF.

As regards this clone: Its ends do not fully match the called genes, so a read error is possible. V is TRBV27 and J is TRBJ1-1; no clear D gene. Germline V gene data show CDR1 as MNHEY and CDR2 as SMNVEV (reference sequence). The CDR3 sequence is 13 residues long. This CDR3 is CASAMNRAGYDIF. In DNA, the CDR3 is TGTGCCAGCGCCATGAATCGGGCGGGATATGATATCTTT.

The rearrangement uses TRBV18 and TRBJ2-3; 9 nucleotides agree with TRBD2. With 2 bases clipped from V and 0 bases from J, the junction kept 3 bases outside the gene matches. In germline, CDR1 is KGHSH, CDR2 LQKENI. The CDR3 extends over 16 amino acids. The CDR3 DNA sequence: TGTGCCAGCTCACCAGCGGGGGGGCCGAGCACAGATACGCAGTATTTT. It yields the protein CASSPAGGPSTDTQYF.

The genes are TRBV7-2 and TRBJ2-3; weak D call: TRBD2 (6 bases). V shed 3 bases and J shed 2 bases, with 21 bases lying between them. The CDR3 is 18 residues long. Germline assignment: CDR1 SGHTA and CDR2 FQGNSA. CDR3 sequence (DNA): TGTGCCAGCAGCTTCCCCTTTGGAACGGGAGTGGTCACAGATACGCAGTATTTT. Encoded protein: CASSFPFGTGVVTDTQYF.

The rearrangement joins TRBV6-5 to TRBJ1-1; 8 bases agree with TRBD1. CDR3 length: 14 amino acids. Germline V gene data show CDR1 as MNHEY and CDR2 as SVGAGI. The V and J ends lost 2 bases and 7 bases, in that order; junction bases with no gene match: 6. The CDR3 loop reads CASSYSDRGYEAFF. The CDR3 nucleotides are TGTGCCAGCAGTTACAGTGACAGGGGATATGAAGCTTTCTTT.

The chain uses TRBV5-1 and TRBJ1-4; perhaps TRBD1 as D (5 bases). Trimming pared 5 bases from V and 0 bases from J, leaving 14 bases between. From germline, CDR1 is SGHRS and CDR2 YFSETQ. This CDR3 is 16 amino acids long. The CDR3 region has the DNA TGCGCCAGCAGGCGGGGGACGGCAGCAACTAATGAAAAACTGTTTTTT. Translation: CASRRGTAATNEKLFF.

The chain links TRBV27 to TRBJ2-7, with D possibly matching TRBD2 (5 bases). Trimming took off 3 bases at V and 6 bases at J, with 15 bases between the two ends. The CDR3 extends over 14 amino acids. Germline CDR1 is MNHEY and CDR2 is SMNVEV (reference sequence). The CDR3 is CASSLWEKVGEQYF. CDR3 DNA: TGTGCCAGCAGTTTGTGGGAGAAAGTGGGCGAGCAGTACTTC.

This chain joins TRBV11-3 and TRBJ2-7, with D possibly being TRBD1 (6 bases). V lost 1 base and J lost 8, with 12 bases in between. Germline lookup yields CDR1 SGHNT and CDR2 YENEEA. This CDR3 spans 13 amino acids. This CDR3 reads CASSLARQGQQYF. CDR3 DNA sequence: TGTGCCAGCAGCTTAGCCCGGCAGGGGCAGCAGTACTTC.

The chain combines TRBV7-9 with TRBJ2-3, with TRBD2 matching over 8 bases. The ends lost 10 bases at V and 0 bases at J; junction bases unmatched: 6. CDR1 SEHNR and CDR2 FQNEAQ come from the germline V gene (reference sequence). The CDR3 extends over 14 amino acids. The CDR3 sequence: CAIPAGGSTDTQYF. In DNA form, the CDR3 reads TGTGCCATCCCCGCGGGGGGTAGCACAGATACGCAGTATTTT.

The CDR3 nucleotides read TGTGCCAGCAGTCCGGACTCGCCCGGCGAGCAGTACTTC. Translated: CASSPDSPGEQYF. The chain couples TRBV2 to TRBJ2-7, with D maybe TRBD2 (5 bases). There are 13 residues in the CDR3. Germline values: CDR1 SNHLY, CDR2 FYNNEI. V was pared by 5 bases and J by 6 bases, with 14 bases between.

This clone has only one observation. V is TRBV18 and J is TRBJ1-2; D ambiguous. V lost 0 bases and J 8 bases, leaving 7 bases between the germline ends. The CDR3 consists of 12 residues. The V gene's germline CDR1 is KGHSH and CDR2 LQKENI. The CDR3: CASSPPLSGYTF. The CDR3 region has the DNA TGTGCCAGCTCACCACCCCTTAGCGGCTACACCTTC.

A few counts support this clone. The chain combines TRBV5-5 with TRBJ2-2; D gene ambiguous. CDR3 length: 14 residues. Trimming pared 0 bases from V and 5 bases from J, leaving 8 bases between. Germline V gives CDR1 SGHKS, CDR2 YYEKEE (reference sequence). CDR3 sequence: CASSLAWATGELFF. For the CDR3, the DNA is TGTGCCAGCAGCTTGGCCTGGGCAACCGGGGAGCTGTTTTTT.

This clone was seen a few times. CDR3 nucleotides: TGCGCCAGCTCCCCCTCCGGACAATCGGATGGCTACACCTTC. It specifies CASSPSGQSDGYTF. The rearrangement joins TRBV10-1 to TRBJ1-2; a weak D match, TRBD1 (5 bases). The germline V and J ends were trimmed by 8 bases and 6 bases, with 19 bases remaining between them. The CDR3 loop spans 14 amino acids. The germline CDR1 and CDR2 sequences are WNHNN and SYGVQD (reference sequence).

The CDR3 region has the DNA TGTGCCAGCAGCTCTAGCCTTAGGACTGGCGGCGCAGATACGCAGTATTTT. Protein sequence: CASSSSLRTGGADTQYF. The V gene is TRBV7-2, the J gene TRBJ2-3; TRBD2 is a possible D gene (5 bases). This CDR3 has 17 amino acids. V was pared by 4 bases and J by 4 bases, with 21 bases between. CDR1 SGHTA and CDR2 FQGNSA come from the germline V gene.

This sequence joins TRBV27 and TRBJ2-3; 14 positions agree with TRBD2. The germline CDR1 and CDR2 sequences are MNHEY and SMNVEV (reference sequence). The CDR3 sequence is 17 residues long. V was clipped by 5 bases and J by 4 bases; unmatched bases: 8. DNA of the CDR3: TGTGCCAGCAGTCAAGGGACTAGCGGGAGTTCCGCAGATACGCAGTATTTT. This translates into CASSQGTSGSSADTQYF.

The CDR3 loop is CASSLFGGSGTDTQYF. CDR3 in DNA: TGTGCCAGCAGCTTGTTTGGGGGGTCCGGCACAGATACGCAGTATTTT. The chain couples TRBV5-6 to TRBJ2-3; D perhaps matches TRBD2 (6 bases). The ends were cut back, 1 base at V and 1 base at J, with 13 bases in the middle. The CDR3 contains 16 residues. Germline loops: CDR1 SGHDT, CDR2 YYEEEE. Variable domain in full (rest from reference TRBV5-6 and TRBJ2-3): DAGVTQSPTHLIKTRGQQVTLRCSPKSGHDTVSWYQQALGQGPQFIFQYYEEEERQRGNFPDRFSGHQFPNYSSELNVNALLLGDSALYLCASSLFGGSGTDTQYFGPGTRLTVL.

This clone turned up a few times. The J gene is TRBJ2-7, the V gene TRBV11-3; 8 nucleotides agree with TRBD1. This CDR3 region has 15 residues. CDR1 and CDR2 from the germline V gene are SGHNT and YENEEA. Trimming took 5 bases from V and 2 from J; bases not matched to a gene: 8. In DNA form, the CDR3 reads TGTGCCAGCAGCCCTACGACAGGGGCTACCTACGAGCAGTACTTC. Protein product: CASSPTTGATYEQYF.

The J gene is TRBJ1-1, the V gene TRBV7-2; weak D call: TRBD1 (6 bases). CDR3 length: 13 amino acids. Germline V CDR1 and CDR2: SGHTA, FQGNSA. V dropped 3 bases and J dropped 8 bases, with 13 bases sitting between them. The DNA of the CDR3 is TGTGCCAGCAGCTTGGGGCAGGGGAACGAAGCTTTCTTT. It specifies CASSLGQGNEAFF. The entire variable domain, with the rest obtained from reference TRBV7-2 and TRBJ1-1, is as follows: GAGVSQSPSNKVTEKGKDVELRCDPISGHTALYWYRQSLGQGLEFLIYFQGNSAPDKSGLPSDRFSAERTGGSVSTLTIQRTQQEDSAVYLCASSLGQGNEAFFGQGTRLTVV.

This chain joins TRBV12-5 and TRBJ1-1, with D unclear. The CDR3 consists of 15 residues. The V end was cut by 0 bases, the J end by 7 bases, with 15 bases between. Germline V gene data show CDR1 as LGHNT and CDR2 as FRNRAP. The CDR3 DNA reads as TGTGCTAGTGGTTTGGTACAGACACCTTTCTTTGAAGCTTTCTTT. Translated, it gives CASGLVQTPFFEAFF.

Comments on this clone: Distinct nucleotide sequences in the sample also encode this CDR3. The rearrangement uses TRBV21-1 and TRBJ2-1; the table's D gene call, TRBD2, was not cross checked with the DNA. TRBV21-1 is a pseudogene. This CDR3 is built from 20 residues. DNA of the CDR3: TGTGCCAGCAGCTACCCCGGGGGGCTAGCGGGGGCCGGAGCTTACAATGAGCAGTTCTTC. Translating it yields CASSYPGGLAGAGAYNEQFF.

The chain carries TRBV5-6 and TRBJ1-2, with a weak D call TRBD1 (6 bases). V lost 0 bases, J lost 5 bases, and 8 bases lay in between. In germline, CDR1 is SGHDT, CDR2 YYEEEE. The CDR3 loop spans 13 amino acids. This CDR3 is CASSLVRGYGYTF. The CDR3 DNA sequence: TGTGCCAGCAGCTTGGTGAGGGGGTATGGCTACACCTTC.

The chain employs TRBV7-8 and TRBJ2-5; TRBD1 matches 7 bases. The CDR3 is 14 amino acids. Germline assignment: CDR1 SGHVS and CDR2 FQNEAQ. The V segment lost 5 bases and the J segment 5 bases; nucleotides outside the gene matches: 8. The CDR3 region has the DNA TGTGCCAGCAGCCCTCGGGCCAGGGGGGAGACCCAGTACTTC. This codes for CASSPRARGETQYF. Using reference TRBV7-8 and TRBJ2-5 for the parts outside the CDR3, the full variable domain is GAGVSQSPRYKVAKRGQDVALRCDPISGHVSLFWYQQALGQGPEFLTYFQNEAQLDKSGLPSDRFFAERPEGSVSTLKIQRTQQEDSAVYLCASSPRARGETQYFGPGTRLLVL.